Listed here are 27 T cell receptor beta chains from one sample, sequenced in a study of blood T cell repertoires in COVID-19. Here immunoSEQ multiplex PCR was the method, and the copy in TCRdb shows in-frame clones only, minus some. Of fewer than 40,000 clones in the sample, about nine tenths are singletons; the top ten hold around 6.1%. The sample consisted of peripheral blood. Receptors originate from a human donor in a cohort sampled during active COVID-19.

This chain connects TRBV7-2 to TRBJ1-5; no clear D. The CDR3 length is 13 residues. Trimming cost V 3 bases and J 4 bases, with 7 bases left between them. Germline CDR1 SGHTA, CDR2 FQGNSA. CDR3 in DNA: TGTGCCAGCAGCTTTTCCCCGAATCAGCCCCAGCATTTT. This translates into CASSFSPNQPQHF.

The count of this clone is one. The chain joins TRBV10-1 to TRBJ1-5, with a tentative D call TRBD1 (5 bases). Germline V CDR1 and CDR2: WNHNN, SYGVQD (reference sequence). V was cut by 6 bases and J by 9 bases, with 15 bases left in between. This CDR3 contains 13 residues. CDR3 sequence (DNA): TGCGCCAGCAGCCATACCGCCCAGGGGCCCCAGCATTTT. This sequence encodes CASSHTAQGPQHF.

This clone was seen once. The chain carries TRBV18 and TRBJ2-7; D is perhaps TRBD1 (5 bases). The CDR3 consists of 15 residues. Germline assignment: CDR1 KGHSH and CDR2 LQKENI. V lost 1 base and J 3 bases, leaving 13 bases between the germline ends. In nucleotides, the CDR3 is TGTGCCAGCTCACCACGGCAGGGTGCATTCTACGAGCAGTACTTC. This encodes CASSPRQGAFYEQYF.

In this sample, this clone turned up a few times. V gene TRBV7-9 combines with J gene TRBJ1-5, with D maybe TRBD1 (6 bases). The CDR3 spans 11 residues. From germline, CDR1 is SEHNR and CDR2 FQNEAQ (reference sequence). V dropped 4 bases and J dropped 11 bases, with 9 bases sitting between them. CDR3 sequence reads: CASSSKGAQHF. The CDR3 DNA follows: TGTGCCAGCAGCTCCAAGGGGGCCCAGCATTTT.

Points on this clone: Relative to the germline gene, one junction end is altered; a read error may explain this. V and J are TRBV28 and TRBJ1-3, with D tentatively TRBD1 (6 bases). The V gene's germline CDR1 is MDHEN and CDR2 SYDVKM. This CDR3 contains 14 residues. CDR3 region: CASSPTRTATLPLF. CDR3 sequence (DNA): TGTGCCAGCAGTCCGACGAGGACAGCAACCCTCCCCCTTTTT.

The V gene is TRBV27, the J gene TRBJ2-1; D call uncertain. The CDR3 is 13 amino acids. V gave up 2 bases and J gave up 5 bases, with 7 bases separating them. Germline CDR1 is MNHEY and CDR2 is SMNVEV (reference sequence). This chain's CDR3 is CASSLKSDNEQFF. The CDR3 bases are TGTGCCAGCAGTTTAAAGTCAGACAATGAGCAGTTCTTC.

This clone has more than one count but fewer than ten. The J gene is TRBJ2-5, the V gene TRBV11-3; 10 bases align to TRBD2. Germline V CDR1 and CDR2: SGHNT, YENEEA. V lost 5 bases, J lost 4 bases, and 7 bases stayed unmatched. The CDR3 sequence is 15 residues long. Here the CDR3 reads CASSPSSGSGETQYF. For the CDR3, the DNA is TGTGCCAGCAGCCCTTCTAGCGGGAGTGGAGAGACCCAGTACTTC.

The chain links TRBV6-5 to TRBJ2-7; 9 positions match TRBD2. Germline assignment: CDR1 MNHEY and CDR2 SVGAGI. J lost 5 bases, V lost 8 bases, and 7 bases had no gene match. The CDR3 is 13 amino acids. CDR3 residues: CASGREGDDEQYF. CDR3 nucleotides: TGTGCCAGCGGGCGGGAGGGGGACGACGAGCAGTACTTC.

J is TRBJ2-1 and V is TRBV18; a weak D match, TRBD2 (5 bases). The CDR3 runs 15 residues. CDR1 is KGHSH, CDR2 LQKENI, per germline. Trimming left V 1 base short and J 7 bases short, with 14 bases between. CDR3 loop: CASSPQTGYQNEQFF. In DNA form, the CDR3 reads TGTGCCAGCTCACCACAGACGGGGTATCAGAATGAGCAGTTCTTC.

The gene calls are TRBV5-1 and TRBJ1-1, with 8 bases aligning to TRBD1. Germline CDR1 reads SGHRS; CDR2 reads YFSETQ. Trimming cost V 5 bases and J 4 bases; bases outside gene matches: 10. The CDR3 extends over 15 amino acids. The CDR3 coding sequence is TGCGCCAGCAGGGTTCAGGGGGCAGGGACCACTGAAGCTTTCTTT. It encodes CASRVQGAGTTEAFF. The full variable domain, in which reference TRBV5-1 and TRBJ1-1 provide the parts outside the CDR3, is KAGVTQTPRYLIKTRGQQVTLSCSPISGHRSVSWYQQTPGQGLQFLFEYFSETQRNKGNFPGRFSGRQFSNSRSEMNVSTLELGDSALYLCASRVQGAGTTEAFFGQGTRLTVV.

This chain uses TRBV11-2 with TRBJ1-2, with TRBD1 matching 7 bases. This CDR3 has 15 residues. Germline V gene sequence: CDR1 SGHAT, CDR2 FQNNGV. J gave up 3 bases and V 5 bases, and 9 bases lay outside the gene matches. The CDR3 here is CASSAPFGTDYGYTF. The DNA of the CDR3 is TGTGCCAGCAGCGCCCCATTCGGGACAGACTATGGCTACACCTTC.

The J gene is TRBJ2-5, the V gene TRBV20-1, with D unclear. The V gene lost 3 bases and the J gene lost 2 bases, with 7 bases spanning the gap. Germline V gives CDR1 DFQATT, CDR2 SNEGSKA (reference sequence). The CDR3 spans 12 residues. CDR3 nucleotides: TGCAGTGCTAGTGACGGGCAAGAGACCCAGTACTTC. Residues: CSASDGQETQYF.

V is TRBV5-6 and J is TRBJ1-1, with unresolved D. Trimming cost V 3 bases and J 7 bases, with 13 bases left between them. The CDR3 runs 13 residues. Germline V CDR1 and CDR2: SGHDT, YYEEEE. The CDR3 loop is CASSSWPGSEAFF. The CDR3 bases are TGTGCCAGCAGCTCCTGGCCTGGCAGTGAAGCTTTCTTT.

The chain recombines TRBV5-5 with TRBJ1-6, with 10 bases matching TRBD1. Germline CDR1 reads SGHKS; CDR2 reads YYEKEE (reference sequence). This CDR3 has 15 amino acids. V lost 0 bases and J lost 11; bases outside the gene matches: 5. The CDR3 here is CASSLGDRGITPLHF. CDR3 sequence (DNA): TGTGCCAGCAGCTTGGGGGACAGGGGAATTACACCCCTCCACTTT.

CDR3 nucleotide sequence: TGTGCCACCAGTGACCCAGGGCCTCATGCCCCCGAGACCCAGTACTTC. This sequence encodes CATSDPGPHAPETQYF. The chain employs TRBV24-1 and TRBJ2-5; D perhaps matches TRBD1 (5 bases). Per the germline V gene, CDR1 is KGHDR and CDR2 is SFDVKD. This CDR3 contains 16 residues. Trimming cost V 4 bases and J 5 bases, with 19 bases left between them.

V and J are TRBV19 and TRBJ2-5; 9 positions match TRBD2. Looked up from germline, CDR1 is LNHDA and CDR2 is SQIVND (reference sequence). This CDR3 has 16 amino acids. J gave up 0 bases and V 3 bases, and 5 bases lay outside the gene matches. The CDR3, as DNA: TGTGCCAGTAGTATCGGGCTAGCGGGGAACCAAGAGACCCAGTACTTC. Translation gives CASSIGLAGNQETQYF.

The CDR3 coding sequence is TGTGCCAGCAGCCAACCGGGACAGGGGATCGTTGAGCAGTTCTTC. It is translated as CASSQPGQGIVEQFF. The rearrangement joins TRBV7-9 to TRBJ2-1; 10 bases are shared with TRBD1. CDR3 length: 15 amino acids. Germline V gene lookup returns CDR1 SEHNR and CDR2 FQNEAQ (reference sequence). The V gene end was trimmed by 5 bases and the J gene end by 9 bases; junction bases not matched to a gene: 10.

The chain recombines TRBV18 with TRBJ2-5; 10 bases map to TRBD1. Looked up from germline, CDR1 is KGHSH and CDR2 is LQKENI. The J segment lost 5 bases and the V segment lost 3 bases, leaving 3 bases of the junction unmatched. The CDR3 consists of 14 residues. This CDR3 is CASSPTGGLETQYF. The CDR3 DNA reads TGTGCCAGCTCACCGACAGGGGGCTTGGAGACCCAGTACTTC. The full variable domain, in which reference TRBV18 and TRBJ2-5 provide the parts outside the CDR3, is NAGVMQNPRHLVRRRGQEARLRCSPMKGHSHVYWYRQLPEEGLKFMVYLQKENIIDESGMPKERFSAEFPKEGPSILRIQQVVRGDSAAYFCASSPTGGLETQYFGPGTRLLVL.

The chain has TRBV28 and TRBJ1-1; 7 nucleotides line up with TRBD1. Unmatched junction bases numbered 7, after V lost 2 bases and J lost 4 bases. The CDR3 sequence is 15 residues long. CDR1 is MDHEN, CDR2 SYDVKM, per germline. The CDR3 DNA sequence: TGTGCCAGCAGTTTAAGTGTAGGGGGCACCACTGAAGCTTTCTTT. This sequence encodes CASSLSVGGTTEAFF.

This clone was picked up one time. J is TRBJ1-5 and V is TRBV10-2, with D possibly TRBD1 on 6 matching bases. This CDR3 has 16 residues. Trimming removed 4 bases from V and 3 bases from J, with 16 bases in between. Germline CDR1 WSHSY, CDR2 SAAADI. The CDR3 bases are TGCGCCAGCAGTGGATGGGGGAGGGGGAACAATCAGCCCCAGCATTTT. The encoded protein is CASSGWGRGNNQPQHF.

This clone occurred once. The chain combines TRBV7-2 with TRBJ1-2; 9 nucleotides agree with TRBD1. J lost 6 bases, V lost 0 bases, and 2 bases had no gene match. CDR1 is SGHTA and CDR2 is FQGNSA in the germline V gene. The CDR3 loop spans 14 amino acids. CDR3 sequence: CASSLAQGADGYTF. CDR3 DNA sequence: TGTGCCAGCAGCTTAGCACAGGGGGCCGATGGCTACACCTTC.

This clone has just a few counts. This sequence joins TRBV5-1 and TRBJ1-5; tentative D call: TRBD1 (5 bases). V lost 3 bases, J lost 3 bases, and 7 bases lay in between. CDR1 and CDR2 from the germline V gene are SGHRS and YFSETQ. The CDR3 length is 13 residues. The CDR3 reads CASSWGLNQPQHF. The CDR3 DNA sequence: TGCGCCAGCAGCTGGGGACTCAATCAGCCCCAGCATTTT.

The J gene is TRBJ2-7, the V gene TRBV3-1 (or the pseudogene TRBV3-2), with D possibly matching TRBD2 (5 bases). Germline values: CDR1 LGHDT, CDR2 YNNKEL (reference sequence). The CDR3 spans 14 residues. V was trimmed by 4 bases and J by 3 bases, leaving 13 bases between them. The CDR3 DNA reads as TGTGCCAGCAGCCCCCCGACGGGATTCTACGAGCAGTACTTC. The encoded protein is CASSPPTGFYEQYF.

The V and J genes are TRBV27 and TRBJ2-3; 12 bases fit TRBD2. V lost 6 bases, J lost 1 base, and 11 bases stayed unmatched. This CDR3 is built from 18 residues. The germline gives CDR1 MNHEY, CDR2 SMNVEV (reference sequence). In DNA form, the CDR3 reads TGTGCCAGCAGCCCAACGCGCGGGACTAGCGGGCGCACAGATACGCAGTATTTT. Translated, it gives CASSPTRGTSGRTDTQYF.

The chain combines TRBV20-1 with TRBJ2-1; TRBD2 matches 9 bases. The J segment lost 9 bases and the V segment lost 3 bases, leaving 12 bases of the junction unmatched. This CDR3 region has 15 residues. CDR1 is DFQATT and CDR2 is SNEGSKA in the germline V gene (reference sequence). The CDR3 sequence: CSASLRSGGSGEQFF. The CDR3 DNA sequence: TGCAGTGCTAGTCTCCGCAGCGGGGGGTCAGGTGAGCAGTTCTTC.

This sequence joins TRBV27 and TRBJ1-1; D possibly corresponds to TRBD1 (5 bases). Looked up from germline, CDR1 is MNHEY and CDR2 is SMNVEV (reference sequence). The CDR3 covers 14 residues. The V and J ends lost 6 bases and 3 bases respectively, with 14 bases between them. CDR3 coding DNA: TGTGCCAGCAGAGCCGATAGGGGCGACACTGAAGCTTTCTTT. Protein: CASRADRGDTEAFF.

The CDR3 nucleotides are TGTGCCAGCAGCCGAGGAGCGGGCCCGAGCTCCTACAATGAGCAGTTCTTC. Translating it yields CASSRGAGPSSYNEQFF. The V and J genes are TRBV13 and TRBJ2-1; a possible D gene is TRBD2 (6 bases). The CDR3 has 17 amino acids. Germline V lookup: CDR1 PRHDT, CDR2 FYEKMQ (reference sequence). Between the trimmed V and J ends, which lost 5 bases and 0 bases, there was a span of 17 bases.